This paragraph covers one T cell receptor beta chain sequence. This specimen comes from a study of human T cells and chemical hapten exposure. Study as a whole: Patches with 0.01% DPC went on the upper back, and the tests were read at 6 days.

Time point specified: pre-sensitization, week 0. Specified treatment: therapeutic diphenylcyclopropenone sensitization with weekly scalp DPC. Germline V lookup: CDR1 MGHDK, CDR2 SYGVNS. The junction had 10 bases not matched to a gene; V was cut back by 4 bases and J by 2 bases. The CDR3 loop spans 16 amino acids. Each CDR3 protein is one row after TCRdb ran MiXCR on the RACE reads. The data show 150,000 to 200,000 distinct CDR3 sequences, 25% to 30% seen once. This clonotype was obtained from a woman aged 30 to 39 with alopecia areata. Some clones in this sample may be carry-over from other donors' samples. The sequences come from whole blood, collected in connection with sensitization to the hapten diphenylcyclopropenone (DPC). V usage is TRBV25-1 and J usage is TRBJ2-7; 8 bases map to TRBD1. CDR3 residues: CASSGSPGQAPYEQYF. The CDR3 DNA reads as TGTGCCAGCAGTGGGTCCCCGGGACAGGCACCCTACGAGCAGTACTTC.